The clone carrying this T cell receptor (beta chain) was recorded a few times. The data were obtained in a study of blood T cell repertoires in COVID-19. In the study overall: Samples taken during acute and convalescent COVID-19 were collected in the United States, Italy and Spain.

Per the original methods: The authors estimated nucleated cell counts from reference gene primer amplification. Data came from immunoSEQ multiplex PCR; TCRdb stores just in-frame clones and leaves some out. That table supplies the V and J calls and clone size; D and trimming were determined from the DNA. This sample has about 300,000 clones, with 88% found just once. This CDR3 comprises 11 residues. Trimming took off 4 bases at V and 1 base at J, with 4 bases between the two ends. CDR1 and CDR2 from the germline V gene are SQVTM and ANQGSEA. This receptor was taken from a woman aged 25 to 39 who had recovered from COVID-19. The gene calls are TRBV29-1 and TRBJ1-1; no definite D call. Sequenced: peripheral blood. The CDR3 spells CSVVRNTEAFF. In DNA form, the CDR3 reads TGCAGCGTTGTCAGGAACACTGAAGCTTTCTTT.